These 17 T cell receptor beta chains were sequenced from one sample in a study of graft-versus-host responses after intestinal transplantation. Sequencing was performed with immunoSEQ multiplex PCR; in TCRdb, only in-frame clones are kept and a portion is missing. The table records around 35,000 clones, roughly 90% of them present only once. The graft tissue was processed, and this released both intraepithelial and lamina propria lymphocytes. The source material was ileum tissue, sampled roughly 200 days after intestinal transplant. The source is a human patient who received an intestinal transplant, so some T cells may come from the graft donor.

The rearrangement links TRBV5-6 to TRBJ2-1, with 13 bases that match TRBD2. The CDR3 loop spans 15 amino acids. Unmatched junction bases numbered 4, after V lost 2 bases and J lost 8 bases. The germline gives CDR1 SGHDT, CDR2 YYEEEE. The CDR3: CASSLTSGGADEQFF. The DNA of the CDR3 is TGTGCCAGCAGCTTAACTAGCGGGGGGGCAGATGAGCAGTTCTTC.

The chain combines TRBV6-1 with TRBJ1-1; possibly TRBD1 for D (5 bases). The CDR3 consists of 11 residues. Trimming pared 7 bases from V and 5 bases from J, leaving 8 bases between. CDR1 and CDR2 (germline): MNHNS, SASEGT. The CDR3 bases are TGTGCCAGCACAGGGTTTACTGAAGCTTTCTTT. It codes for CASTGFTEAFF.

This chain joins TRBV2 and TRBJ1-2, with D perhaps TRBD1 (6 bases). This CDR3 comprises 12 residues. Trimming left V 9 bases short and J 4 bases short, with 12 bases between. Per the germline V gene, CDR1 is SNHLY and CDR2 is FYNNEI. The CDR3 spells CAREGGTYGYTF. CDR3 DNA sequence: TGTGCCAGAGAAGGGGGTACCTATGGCTACACCTTC.

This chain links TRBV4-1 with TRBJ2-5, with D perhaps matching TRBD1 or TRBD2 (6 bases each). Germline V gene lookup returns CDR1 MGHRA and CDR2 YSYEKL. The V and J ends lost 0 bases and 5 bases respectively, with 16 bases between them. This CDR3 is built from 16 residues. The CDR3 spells CASSQDLGRGRETQYF. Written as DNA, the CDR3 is TGCGCCAGCAGCCAAGATCTGGGTAGGGGGAGGGAGACCCAGTACTTC.

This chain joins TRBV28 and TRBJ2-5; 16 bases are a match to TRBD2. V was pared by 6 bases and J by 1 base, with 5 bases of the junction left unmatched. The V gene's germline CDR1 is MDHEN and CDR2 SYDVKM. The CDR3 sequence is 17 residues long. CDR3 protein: CASSGTSGGALQETQYF. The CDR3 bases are TGTGCCAGCAGCGGGACTAGCGGGGGGGCCCTCCAAGAGACCCAGTACTTC.

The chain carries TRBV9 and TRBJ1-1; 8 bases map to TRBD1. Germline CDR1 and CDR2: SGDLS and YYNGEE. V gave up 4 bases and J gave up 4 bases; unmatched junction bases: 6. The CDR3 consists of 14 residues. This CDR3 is CASSLGTGSTEAFF. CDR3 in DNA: TGTGCCAGCAGCTTAGGGACAGGTTCCACTGAAGCTTTCTTT.

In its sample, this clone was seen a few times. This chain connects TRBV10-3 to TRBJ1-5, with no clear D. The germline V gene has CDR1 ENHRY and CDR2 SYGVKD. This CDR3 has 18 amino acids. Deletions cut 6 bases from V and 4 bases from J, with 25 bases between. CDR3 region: CAISGKGSGGVSNQPQHF. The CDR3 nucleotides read TGTGCCATCAGCGGAAAGGGATCGGGTGGGGTTAGTAATCAGCCCCAGCATTTT.

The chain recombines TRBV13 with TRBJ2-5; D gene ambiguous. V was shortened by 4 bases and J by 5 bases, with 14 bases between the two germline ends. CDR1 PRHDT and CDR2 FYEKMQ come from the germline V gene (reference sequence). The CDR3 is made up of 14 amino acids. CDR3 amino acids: CASSSTTGPETQYF. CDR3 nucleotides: TGTGCCAGCAGCTCGACCACGGGTCCCGAGACCCAGTACTTC. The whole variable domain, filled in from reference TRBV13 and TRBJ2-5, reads AAGVIQSPRHLIKEKRETATLKCYPIPRHDTVYWYQQGPGQDPQFLISFYEKMQSDKGSIPDRFSAQQFSDYHSELNMSSLELGDSALYFCASSSTTGPETQYFGPGTRLLVL.

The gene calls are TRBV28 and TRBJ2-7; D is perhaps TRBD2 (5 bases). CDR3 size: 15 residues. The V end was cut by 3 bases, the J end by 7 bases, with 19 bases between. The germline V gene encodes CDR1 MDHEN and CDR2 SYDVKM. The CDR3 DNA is TGTGCCAGCAGTTTGGAGAGGGCTGAGGTTTTGGAGCAGTACTTC. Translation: CASSLERAEVLEQYF.

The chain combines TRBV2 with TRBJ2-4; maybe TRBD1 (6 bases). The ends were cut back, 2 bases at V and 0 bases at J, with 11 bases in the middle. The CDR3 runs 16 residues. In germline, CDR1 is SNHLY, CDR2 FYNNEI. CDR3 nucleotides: TGTGCCAGCAGTGAACAGGGGATTCTAGCCAAAAACATTCAGTACTTC. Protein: CASSEQGILAKNIQYF.

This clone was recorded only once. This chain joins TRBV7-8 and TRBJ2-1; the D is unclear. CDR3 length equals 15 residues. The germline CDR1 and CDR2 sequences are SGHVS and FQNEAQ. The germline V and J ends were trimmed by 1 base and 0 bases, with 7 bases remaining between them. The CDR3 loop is CASSLVPPSYNEQFF. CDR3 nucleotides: TGTGCCAGCAGCTTAGTCCCCCCCTCCTACAATGAGCAGTTCTTC. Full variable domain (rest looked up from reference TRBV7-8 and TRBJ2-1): GAGVSQSPRYKVAKRGQDVALRCDPISGHVSLFWYQQALGQGPEFLTYFQNEAQLDKSGLPSDRFFAERPEGSVSTLKIQRTQQEDSAVYLCASSLVPPSYNEQFFGPGTRLTVL.

Here the CDR3 reads CASSLARKGGSEAFF. The DNA of the CDR3 is TGTGCCAGCAGCTTAGCGCGCAAAGGAGGTTCTGAAGCTTTCTTT. The chain combines TRBV7-9 with TRBJ1-1; D uncertain. Per germline, CDR1 SEHNR and CDR2 FQNEAQ (reference sequence). V was trimmed by 0 bases and J by 6 bases, leaving 14 bases between them. This CDR3 is built from 15 residues.

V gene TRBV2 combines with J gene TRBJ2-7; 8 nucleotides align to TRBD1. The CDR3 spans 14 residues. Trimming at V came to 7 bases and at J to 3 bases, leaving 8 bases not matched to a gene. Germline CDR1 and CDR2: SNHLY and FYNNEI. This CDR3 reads CASTPGDRIYEQYF. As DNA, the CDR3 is TGTGCCAGCACCCCCGGGGACAGGATCTACGAGCAGTACTTC.

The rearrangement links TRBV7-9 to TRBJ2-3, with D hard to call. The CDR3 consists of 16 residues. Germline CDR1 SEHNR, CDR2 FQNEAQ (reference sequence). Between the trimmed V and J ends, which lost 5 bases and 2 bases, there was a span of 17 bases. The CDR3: CASSLNKLNPTDTQYF. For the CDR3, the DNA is TGTGCCAGCAGCCTAAATAAGCTTAACCCCACAGATACGCAGTATTTT.

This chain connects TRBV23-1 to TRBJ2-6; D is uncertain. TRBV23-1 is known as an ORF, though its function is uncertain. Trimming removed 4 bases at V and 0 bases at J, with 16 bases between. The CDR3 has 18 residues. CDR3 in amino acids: CASSPPQASGSGANVLTF. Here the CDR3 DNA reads TGCGCCAGCAGTCCCCCGCAGGCCTCTGGCTCTGGGGCCAACGTCCTGACTTTC.

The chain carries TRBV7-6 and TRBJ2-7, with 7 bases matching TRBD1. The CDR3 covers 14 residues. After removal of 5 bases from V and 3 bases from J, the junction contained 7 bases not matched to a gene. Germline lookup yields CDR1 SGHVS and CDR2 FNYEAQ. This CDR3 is CASSLRDRGYEQYF. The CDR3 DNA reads TGTGCCAGCAGCCTGAGGGACAGAGGCTACGAGCAGTACTTC.

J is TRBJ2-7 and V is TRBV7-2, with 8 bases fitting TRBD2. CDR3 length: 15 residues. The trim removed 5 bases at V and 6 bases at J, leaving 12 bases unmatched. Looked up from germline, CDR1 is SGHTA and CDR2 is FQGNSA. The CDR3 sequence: CASSPLPGGPIEQYF. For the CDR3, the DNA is TGTGCCAGCAGCCCCCTGCCGGGAGGGCCCATCGAGCAGTACTTC.